The 5 T cell receptor beta chains below were found in one sample sequenced in a study of monozygotic twins with inflammatory bowel disease. TCRdb processed the 5' RACE reads again and assigns one entry to each CDR3 protein, with no DNA. This sample's table reports more than 110,000 distinct CDR3 sequences. Input material: blood. The receptors were gathered from a human donor with ulcerative colitis or Crohn's disease, or a healthy co-twin of an affected twin (not recorded which).

This chain uses TRBV9 with TRBJ2-1; the TCRdb call, TRBD2, lacks DNA for checking. The CDR3 spans 19 residues. CDR1 is SGDLS, CDR2 YYNGEE, per germline. CDR3 sequence reads: CASSVGRVRAGGVGNEQFF.

This chain joins TRBV7-2 and TRBJ1-5. The CDR3 contains 13 residues. Germline V gives CDR1 SGHTA, CDR2 FQGNSA. The CDR3 loop reads CASSSRADQPQHF.

J is TRBJ1-5 and V is TRBV6-5. Looked up from germline, CDR1 is MNHEY and CDR2 is SVGAGI. This CDR3 region has 13 residues. CDR3 loop: CASSYGTDQPQHF.

The V call is TRBV7-9, the J call TRBJ1-4. The CDR3 consists of 14 residues. Germline V gives CDR1 SEHNR, CDR2 FQNEAQ (reference sequence). The CDR3 spells CASSLEEGGEKLFF.

The CDR3 sequence: CASSIQGLLFLDEQYF. V and J are TRBV5-1 and TRBJ2-7; the D call from TCRdb, TRBD1, cannot be confirmed without DNA. Germline lookup yields CDR1 SGHRS and CDR2 YFSETQ. The CDR3 runs to 16 residues.